Listed below are T cell receptor beta chains from one sample, sequenced in a study of Ad26.COV2.S vaccination and SARS-CoV-2 variants. TCRdb keeps only in-frame clones here, not all; method: immunoSEQ multiplex PCR. This sample has more than 300,000 clones, with around four fifths found just once. The sample consisted of peripheral blood, taken in a trial of Ad26.COV2.S vaccine versus placebo. The source is a person between 18 and 65 years old who received the Ad26.COV2.S COVID-19 vaccine or a placebo. Each CDR3 is given with its conserved first and last residue. D genes are given only for firm matches. Clone size, where shown, is once, few, many, or a class for clones that have expanded.

clone size,CDR3 length,D gene,V gene,J gene,CDR3 DNA,CDR3 protein
once,15,-,TRBV18,TRBJ2-1,TGTGCCAGCTCTCCCTCGAAGGGCGGCTACAATGAGCAGTTCTTC,CASSPSKGGYNEQFF
-,15,-,TRBV9,TRBJ1-2,TGTGCCAGCAGCGGGGTATCGGGGGGGCTCTATGGCTACACCTTC,CASSGVSGGLYGYTF
-,14,-,TRBV6-2/TRBV6-3,TRBJ2-7,TGTGCCAGCAGCTCAACACGGGACTTTAGCGAGCAGTACTTC,CASSSTRDFSEQYF
-,14,TRBD1,TRBV6-6,TRBJ1-2,TGTGCCAGCAGCCCGACAGGGGGCGGATATGGCTACACCTTC,CASSPTGGGYGYTF
-,16,-,TRBV21-1,TRBJ1-2,TGTGCCAGCAGCAAAGGAGGGGGGCAGGGGGCTTATGGCTACACCTTC,CASSKGGGQGAYGYTF
-,13,-,TRBV28,TRBJ1-1,TGTGCCAGCAGTAATACAGGGCGGACTGAAGCTTTCTTT,CASSNTGRTEAFF
-,11,-,TRBV12-3/TRBV12-4,TRBJ1-1,TGTGCCAGGGACAGCGCCGGGAAAGCTTTCTTT,CARDSAGKAFF
-,15,TRBD2,TRBV5-1,TRBJ2-2,TGCGCCAGCAGCTTGGTTAGCGGGGGCACCGGGGAGCTGTTTTTT,CASSLVSGGTGELFF
-,13,-,TRBV9,TRBJ1-1,TGTGCCAGCAGCGTAGGGGGGCGCACTGAAGCTTTCTTT,CASSVGGRTEAFF
-,16,TRBD1,TRBV19,TRBJ1-5,TGTGCCAGTAGGACCAGGGGGGAATATAGCAATCAGCCCCAGCATTTT,CASRTRGEYSNQPQHF